Sequencing of this T cell receptor beta chain was carried out in a study of blood T cell repertoires in COVID-19. Study-level background: Italy, Spain and the United States were the sources of the convalescent and acute COVID-19 samples. Sources were T cells, B-cell-depleted T cells, or PBMCs; the material itself was cDNA or gDNA.

The sample holds one count of this clone. Original processing methods: Estimation of nucleated cell counts was performed using reference gene primer amplification. Sequenced by immunoSEQ multiplex PCR; TCRdb stores in-frame clones only, minus some. The V and J calls and clone size come from that table; D and trimming were worked out from the DNA. The sample lists tens of thousands of clones, around 84% occurring once. The CDR3 loop spans 15 amino acids. Per germline, CDR1 MNHEY and CDR2 SVGAGI. Trimming cost V 2 bases and J 2 bases; bases outside gene matches: 5. The rearrangement uses TRBV6-5 and TRBJ2-7; the match to TRBD1 covers 8 bases. This receptor was identified in a human donor in a cohort sampled during active COVID-19. Sequenced: peripheral blood. The CDR3 DNA reads as TGTGCCAGCAGTTACAACGGACAGGGCGCCTACGAGCAGTACTTC. This encodes CASSYNGQGAYEQYF.